This paragraph reports one T cell receptor beta chain. The antigen remains unidentified. The CDR3 length is 18 residues. Unmatched junction bases numbered 8, after V lost 0 bases and J lost 2 bases. Germline CDR1 and CDR2: SGHRS and YFSETQ. This entry belongs to a study of cytomegalovirus exposure and HLA in healthy donors. General study points: Specificity for CMV antigens was confirmed in vitro for a few of the CMV-associated chains. Earlier results showed most TCR beta V segments being productive about 87% or about 30% of the time.

The PCR used 60 Vbeta and 13 Jbeta primers. TCRdb keeps only in-frame clones here, not all; method: immunoSEQ multiplex PCR. The sample shows 150,000 to 200,000 clones, roughly 80% of them seen only once. Input material: PBMCs. This chain joins TRBV5-1 and TRBJ2-1; 10 bases map to TRBD2. The receptor comes from a woman between 40 and 55 years old in good health and CMV-seronegative. The CDR3: CASSLVPSGGHTYNEQFF. As DNA, the CDR3 is TGCGCCAGCAGCTTGGTTCCTAGCGGGGGTCACACCTACAATGAGCAGTTCTTC.